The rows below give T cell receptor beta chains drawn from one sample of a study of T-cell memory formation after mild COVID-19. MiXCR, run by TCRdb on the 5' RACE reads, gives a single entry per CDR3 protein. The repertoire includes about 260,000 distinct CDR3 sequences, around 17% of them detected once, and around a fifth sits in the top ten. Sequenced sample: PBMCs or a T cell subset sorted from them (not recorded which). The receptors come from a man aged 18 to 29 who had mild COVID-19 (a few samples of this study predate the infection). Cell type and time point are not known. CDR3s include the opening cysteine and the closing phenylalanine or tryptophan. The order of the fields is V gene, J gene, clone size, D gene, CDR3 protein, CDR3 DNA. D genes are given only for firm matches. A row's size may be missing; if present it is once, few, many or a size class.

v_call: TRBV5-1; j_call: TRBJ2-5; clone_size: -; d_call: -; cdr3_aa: CASSLGYGNQETQYF; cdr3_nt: TGCGCCAGCAGCTTGGGTTACGGAAACCAAGAGACCCAGTACTTC
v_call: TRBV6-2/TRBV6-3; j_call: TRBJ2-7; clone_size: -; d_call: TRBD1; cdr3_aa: CASDSQGAYEQYF; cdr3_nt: TGTGCCAGCGATAGCCAGGGGGCCTACGAGCAGTACTTC
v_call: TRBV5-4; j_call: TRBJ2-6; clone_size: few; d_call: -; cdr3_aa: CASSFQDTGANVLTF; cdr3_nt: TGTGCCAGCAGCTTCCAGGACACTGGGGCCAACGTCCTGACTTTC
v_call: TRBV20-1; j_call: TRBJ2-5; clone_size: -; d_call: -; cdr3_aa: CSASGSRGAKVTQYF; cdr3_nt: TGCAGTGCTAGTGGTTCGAGGGGGGCAAAGGTGACCCAGTACTTC
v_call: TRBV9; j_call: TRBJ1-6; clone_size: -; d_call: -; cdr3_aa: CASSVRGFDHSPLHF; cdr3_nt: TGTGCCAGCAGCGTACGAGGGTTCGACCATTCACCCCTCCACTTT
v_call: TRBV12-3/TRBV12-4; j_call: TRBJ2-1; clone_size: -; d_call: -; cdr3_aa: CASSRIRESLGNEQFF; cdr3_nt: TGTGCCAGCAGCCGTATTCGGGAGTCTTTGGGCAATGAGCAGTTCTTC
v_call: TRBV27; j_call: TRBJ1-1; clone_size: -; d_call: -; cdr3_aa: CASSSWGTEAFF; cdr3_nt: TGTGCCAGCAGTTCGTGGGGTACTGAAGCTTTCTTT
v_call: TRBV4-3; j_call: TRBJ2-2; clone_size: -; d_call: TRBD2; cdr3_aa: CASSGLAGVPGELFF; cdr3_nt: TGCGCCAGCTCCGGACTAGCGGGGGTTCCCGGGGAGCTGTTTTTT
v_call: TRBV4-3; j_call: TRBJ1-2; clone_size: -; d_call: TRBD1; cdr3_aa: CASSQAYRGSSVGYTF; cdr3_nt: TGCGCCAGCAGCCAAGCCTACAGGGGATCGTCTGTTGGCTACACCTTC
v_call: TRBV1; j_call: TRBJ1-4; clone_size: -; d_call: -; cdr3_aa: CTSSPTSYWNEKLFF; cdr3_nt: TGCACCAGCAGCCCTACATCATACTGGAATGAAAAACTGTTTTTT
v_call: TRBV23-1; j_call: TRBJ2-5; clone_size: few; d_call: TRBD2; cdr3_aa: CASSQPWGGRETQYF; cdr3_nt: TGCGCCAGCAGTCAACCGTGGGGGGGTCGGGAGACCCAGTACTTC
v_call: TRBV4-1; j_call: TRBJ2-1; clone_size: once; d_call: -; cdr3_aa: CASSPTTGIDYNEQFF; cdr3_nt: TGCGCCAGCAGCCCCACCACAGGGATCGACTACAATGAGCAGTTCTTC
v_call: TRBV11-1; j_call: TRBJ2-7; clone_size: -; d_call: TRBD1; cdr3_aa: CASKSAGQGFYEQYF; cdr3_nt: TGTGCCAGCAAATCCGCGGGACAGGGTTTCTACGAGCAGTACTTC
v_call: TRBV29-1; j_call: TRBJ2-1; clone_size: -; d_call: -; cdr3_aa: CSVVGNEQFF; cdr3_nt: TGCAGCGTTGTCGGTAATGAGCAGTTCTTC
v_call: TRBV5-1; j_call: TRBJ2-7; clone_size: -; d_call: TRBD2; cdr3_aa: CASKPTSGGREQYF; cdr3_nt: TGCGCCAGCAAACCAACTAGCGGGGGGCGAGAGCAGTACTTC
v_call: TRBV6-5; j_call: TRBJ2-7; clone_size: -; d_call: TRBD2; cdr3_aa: CASGGLAGLETYEQYF; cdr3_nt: TGTGCCAGCGGGGGGCTAGCGGGACTAGAAACCTACGAGCAGTACTTC
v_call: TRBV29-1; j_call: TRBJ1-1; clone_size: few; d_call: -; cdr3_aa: CSVEGTTRGNTEAFF; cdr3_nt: TGCAGCGTTGAAGGGACGACAAGGGGAAACACTGAAGCTTTCTTT
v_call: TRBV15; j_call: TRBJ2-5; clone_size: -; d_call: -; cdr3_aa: CATSRARDAKTQYF; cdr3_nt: TGTGCCACCAGCAGAGCCAGGGATGCAAAGACCCAGTACTTC
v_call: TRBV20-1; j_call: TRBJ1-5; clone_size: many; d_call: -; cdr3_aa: CSAVSGNQPQHF; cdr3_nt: TGCAGTGCTGTTTCCGGGAATCAGCCCCAGCATTTT
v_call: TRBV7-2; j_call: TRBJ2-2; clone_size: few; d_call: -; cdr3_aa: CASSKVKGSNTGELFF; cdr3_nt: TGTGCCAGCAGTAAGGTTAAGGGTTCGAACACCGGGGAGCTGTTTTTT
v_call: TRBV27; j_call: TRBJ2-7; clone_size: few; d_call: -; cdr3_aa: CASSDRTSGEQYF; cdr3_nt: TGTGCCAGCAGCGACAGGACCTCTGGGGAGCAGTACTTC
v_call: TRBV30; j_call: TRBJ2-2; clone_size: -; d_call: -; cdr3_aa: CAWSRSPQGRVGSDGELFF; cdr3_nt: TGTGCCTGGAGTAGATCCCCCCAGGGTCGAGTCGGCTCAGACGGGGAGCTGTTTTTT
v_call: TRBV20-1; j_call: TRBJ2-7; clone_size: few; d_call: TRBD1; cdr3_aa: CSARKQGAYEQYF; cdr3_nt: TGCAGTGCTAGGAAACAGGGGGCCTACGAGCAGTACTTC
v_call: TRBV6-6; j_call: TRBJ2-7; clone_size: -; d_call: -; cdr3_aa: CASSPGRGTYEQYF; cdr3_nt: TGTGCCAGCAGCCCTGGACGGGGGACCTACGAGCAGTACTTC
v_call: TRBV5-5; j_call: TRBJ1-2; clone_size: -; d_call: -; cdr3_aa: CASSLYTGTDYGYTF; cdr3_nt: TGTGCCAGCAGTTTATATACAGGGACCGACTATGGCTACACCTTC
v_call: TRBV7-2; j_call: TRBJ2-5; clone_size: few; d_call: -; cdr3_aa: CASSLGGAQTQYF; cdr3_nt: TGTGCCAGCAGCTTAGGCGGGGCGCAGACCCAGTACTTC